The present entry profiles one TCR beta chain with its context. These data come from a study of blood T cell repertoires in COVID-19. The wider study: Sample material is recorded as cDNA or gDNA derived from T cells, B-cell-depleted T cells, or PBMCs.

Clones were sequenced by immunoSEQ multiplex PCR, and TCRdb holds only the in-frame ones, with some missing. The profile shows 75,000 to 95,000 clones, approximately 91% of them singletons. With 2 bases removed from V and 3 bases from J, the gap between germline ends came to 13 bases. Per germline, CDR1 MNHNY and CDR2 SVGAGI (reference sequence). This CDR3 is 15 amino acids long. The sample comprised peripheral blood. The chain uses TRBV6-6 and TRBJ1-2; D gene unclear. This clonotype was obtained from a man in his fifties or sixties with acute or convalescent COVID-19. The CDR3: CASSYGEGGYYGYTF. The CDR3 nucleotides read TGTGCCAGCAGTTACGGGGAGGGCGGATACTATGGCTACACCTTC.